This T cell receptor beta chain was captured by sequencing in a study of blood T cell repertoires in COVID-19. Study information: Acute and convalescent COVID-19 specimens originated in the United States, Italy and Spain. T cells, B-cell-depleted T cells, or PBMCs supplied cDNA or gDNA.

CDR1 and CDR2 from the germline V gene are PRHDT and FYEKMQ (reference sequence). V lost 1 base and J 2 bases, leaving 12 bases between the germline ends. This CDR3 comprises 15 residues. Per the original methods: Cell counts per sample came from amplifying reference gene primers. The repertoire was sequenced with immunoSEQ multiplex PCR; TCRdb's copy has only in-frame clones and lacks some. V and J calls and clone size are given by that table; D and trimming were obtained from the DNA. Here the sample spans roughly 200,000 clones, around 80% being singletons. The sample was peripheral blood. The chain links TRBV13 to TRBJ2-7; tentative D call: TRBD2 (5 bases). This TCR was recovered from a woman of 80 years or more with active or convalescent COVID-19. CDR3 coding DNA: TGTGCCAGCAGCTTAGAACCGGACTCAACCTACGAGCAGTACTTC. Protein product: CASSLEPDSTYEQYF.